These T cell receptor beta chains were read from a single sample in a study of blood T cells in healthy people across ages. TCRdb passed the 5' RACE reads through MiXCR, listing each CDR3 protein once. The sample lists more than 700,000 distinct CDR3 sequences; 35% to 50% were seen once. The sequenced sample consisted of blood. Receptor source: a man older than 75 in good health. Both conserved end residues are part of each CDR3. The D gene is left open where the match is weak. Some rows have no size entry. The others give once, few or many, or a class for an expanded clone.

NA	TRBV12-3/TRBV12-4	many	TRBJ1-2	12	CASSPYGGGYTF	TGTGCCAGCAGTCCATATGGGGGAGGCTACACCTTC
NA	TRBV7-2	NA	TRBJ2-7	14	CASSLYSGSFEQYF	TGTGCCAGCAGCTTATACAGCGGATCATTCGAGCAGTACTTC
NA	TRBV29-1	many	TRBJ2-1	11	CSVGGTFEQFF	TGCAGCGTTGGTGGGACCTTTGAGCAGTTCTTC
NA	TRBV7-9	NA	TRBJ2-2	12	CASSRGDGELFF	TGTGCCAGCAGCCGAGGGGACGGGGAGCTGTTTTTT
TRBD2	TRBV7-3	few	TRBJ2-2	20	CASSWLGTSGILTNTGELFF	TGTGCCAGCAGCTGGCTTGGAACTAGCGGGATCCTGACAAACACCGGGGAGCTGTTTTTT
NA	TRBV7-6	NA	TRBJ2-5	17	CASSLVSNPRQQETQYF	TGTGCCAGCAGCTTAGTTTCCAATCCGAGACAGCAAGAGACCCAGTACTTC
NA	TRBV28	many	TRBJ1-2	16	CASTSDPGGSNYGYTF	TGTGCCAGCACCTCTGACCCTGGGGGGTCCAACTATGGCTACACCTTC
TRBD2	TRBV2	NA	TRBJ2-3	15	CACRSAGGGTDTQYF	TGTGCCTGCAGGTCAGCGGGAGGGGGCACAGATACGCAGTATTTT
TRBD2	TRBV10-3	many	TRBJ2-3	16	CAISDTLAGEADTQYF	TGTGCCATCAGTGATACACTAGCGGGAGAGGCAGATACGCAGTATTTT
TRBD1	TRBV18	NA	TRBJ2-1	15	CASSPQSDRDDEQFF	TGTGCCAGCTCACCACAGTCGGACAGGGACGATGAGCAGTTCTTC
TRBD1	TRBV20-1	few	TRBJ2-1	14	CSATRDRGYNEQFF	TGCAGTGCTACCCGGGACAGGGGCTACAATGAGCAGTTCTTC
NA	TRBV5-1	many	TRBJ2-1	13	CASSLDSYNEQFF	TGTGCCAGCAGTCTTGACTCTTACAATGAGCAGTTCTTC
NA	TRBV12-3/TRBV12-4	NA	TRBJ1-1	12	CAIWTSNTEAFF	TGTGCCATATGGACATCGAACACTGAAGCTTTCTTT
TRBD2	TRBV20-1	few	TRBJ2-5	13	CSARLAGVGEQYF	TGCAGTGCTAGGCTAGCGGGAGTAGGAGAGCAGTACTTC
TRBD1	TRBV7-2	few	TRBJ2-4	16	CASSLHFSTGMNIQYF	TGTGCCAGCAGCTTGCATTTTTCGACAGGGATGAACATTCAGTACTTC
NA	TRBV7-9	NA	TRBJ2-1	15	CASSTYLSSYNEQFF	TGTGCCAGCAGCACCTACCTGAGCTCCTACAATGAGCAGTTCTTC
NA	TRBV29-1	NA	TRBJ2-7	13	CSVLTGGGYEQYF	TGCAGCGTTCTTACAGGGGGGGGCTACGAGCAGTACTTC
NA	TRBV13	NA	TRBJ2-7	16	CASSPLLGEGGGEQYF	TGTGCCAGCAGCCCCCTGTTAGGAGAAGGGGGTGGCGAGCAGTACTTC
TRBD2	TRBV20-1	many	TRBJ2-7	14	CSARSSGTSGEQYF	TGCAGTGCTCGAAGCTCCGGGACTAGCGGCGAGCAGTACTTC
NA	TRBV29-1	few	TRBJ2-7	14	CSVGMSLGSYEQYF	TGCAGCGTTGGGATGTCGCTGGGCTCCTACGAGCAGTACTTC
NA	TRBV10-3	NA	TRBJ2-3	13	CAISESGDGDAYF	TGTGCCATCAGTGAGTCGGGGGACGGCGACGCGTATTTT
NA	TRBV7-2	NA	TRBJ2-1	15	CASTLVGGGYNEQFF	TGTGCCAGCACCTTGGTAGGGGGAGGGTATAATGAGCAGTTCTTC
NA	TRBV4-1	few	TRBJ1-1	14	CASSQTVGGIEAFF	TGCGCCAGCAGCCAAACGGTCGGAGGGATTGAAGCTTTCTTT
NA	TRBV13	NA	TRBJ2-7	14	CASSIMGRTYEQYF	TGTGCCAGCAGCATAATGGGACGGACCTACGAGCAGTACTTC
NA	TRBV24-1	NA	TRBJ2-5	9	CAKNREQYF	TGTGCCAAAAACAGGGAGCAGTACTTC
TRBD1	TRBV28	few	TRBJ1-2	15	CASRVYQTGEGGYTF	TGTGCCAGCAGGGTATACCAGACAGGGGAGGGTGGCTACACCTTC
TRBD2	TRBV7-2	NA	TRBJ2-1	13	CASSLEREYEQFF	TGTGCCAGCAGCTTAGAGCGGGAGTATGAGCAGTTCTTC
TRBD2	TRBV5-1	once	TRBJ2-2	14	CASRREGVTGELFF	TGCGCCAGCAGGAGGGAGGGCGTCACCGGGGAGCTGTTTTTT
TRBD2	TRBV5-1	many	TRBJ2-7	15	CASSSIQGGPYEQYF	TGCGCCAGCAGCTCGATCCAGGGAGGGCCCTACGAGCAGTACTTC
TRBD2	TRBV28	once	TRBJ2-5	13	CASSLTSIRKGYF	TGTGCCAGCAGCCTGACTAGCATACGGAAGGGGTACTTC
NA	TRBV20-1	few	TRBJ2-3	13	CSAPSASTDTQYF	TGCAGTGCCCCTAGCGCTAGCACAGATACGCAGTATTTT
TRBD1	TRBV12-3/TRBV12-4	NA	TRBJ2-5	12	CASSEGASTQYF	TGTGCCAGCAGCGAGGGGGCCTCAACCCAGTACTTC
NA	TRBV29-1	NA	TRBJ2-3	13	CTIGRSYTDTQYF	TGCACCATCGGACGGTCCTACACAGATACGCAGTATTTT
TRBD1	TRBV13	NA	TRBJ2-1	15	CASSLWDRDFDEQFF	TGTGCCAGCAGCTTATGGGACAGGGATTTTGATGAGCAGTTCTTC
NA	TRBV7-2	NA	TRBJ1-2	16	CASSSALERGNYGYTF	TGTGCCAGCAGCTCAGCACTGGAGAGAGGGAACTATGGCTACACCTTC
NA	TRBV30	NA	TRBJ2-4	15	CAWSQGTPAKNIQYF	TGTGCCTGGAGTCAGGGTACTCCTGCCAAAAACATTCAGTACTTC